The next 9 T cell receptor beta chains were all read from a single sample in a study of blood T cell repertoires in COVID-19. TCRdb's copy holds only in-frame clones and misses some; the assay was immunoSEQ multiplex PCR. The repertoire holds 250,000 or so clones, with 70% to 90% as singletons. The sequenced sample was peripheral blood. These receptors were collected from a man aged 25-45 years with active or convalescent COVID-19.

V usage is TRBV3-1 (or the pseudogene TRBV3-2) and J usage is TRBJ2-3; tentatively, D is TRBD2 (6 bases). The germline V and J ends were trimmed by 3 bases and 2 bases, with 9 bases remaining between them. Germline V gene sequence: CDR1 LGHDT, CDR2 YNNKEL (reference sequence). The CDR3 totals 14 residues. Here the CDR3 DNA reads TGTGCCAGCAGCCACTGGACTAACACAGATACGCAGTATTTT. Protein product: CASSHWTNTDTQYF.

This sequence joins TRBV10-2 and TRBJ2-5; 12 nucleotides line up with TRBD2. The CDR3 has 19 amino acids. The V gene end was trimmed by 8 bases and the J gene end by 2 bases; junction bases not matched to a gene: 18. CDR1 and CDR2 (germline): WSHSY, SAAADI. As DNA, the CDR3 is TGCGCCAGCGGAGCCCGGGGGGCTAGCGGGGGGGCTTGGCAAGAGACCCAGTACTTC. Amino acid sequence: CASGARGASGGAWQETQYF.

This chain connects TRBV4-2 to TRBJ1-4; TRBD1 might be the D (5 bases). Per germline, CDR1 LGHNA and CDR2 YNFKEQ. The V gene lost 4 bases and the J gene lost 4 bases, with 16 bases spanning the gap. This CDR3 spans 16 amino acids. The CDR3 DNA follows: TGTGCCAGCAGCCCGAGCCGTGGGGCCGATAATGAAAAACTGTTTTTT. This gives the protein CASSPSRGADNEKLFF.

This clone was detected only a few times. J is TRBJ1-1 and V is TRBV25-1, with D uncertain. The length of the CDR3 is 11 residues. The germline V and J ends were trimmed by 5 bases and 6 bases, with 7 bases remaining between them. Germline CDR1 MGHDK, CDR2 SYGVNS. In nucleotides, the CDR3 is TGTGCCAGCAGTTCGTGGCCTGAAGCTTTCTTT. Translating it yields CASSSWPEAFF.

V gene TRBV7-8 combines with J gene TRBJ1-6; 7 bases align to TRBD1. V dropped 5 bases and J dropped 7; count of bases not matched to a gene: 8. In germline, CDR1 is SGHVS, CDR2 FQNEAQ. The CDR3 sequence is 15 residues long. In DNA form, the CDR3 reads TGTGCCAGCAGCGGCCCCGGACAGGCGAATTCACCCCTCCACTTT. Its protein product is CASSGPGQANSPLHF.

CDR3 in amino acids: CASRRIGEQYF. In DNA, the CDR3 is TGTGCCAGCAGGAGGATTGGCGAGCAGTACTTC. The chain has TRBV2 and TRBJ2-7; D not resolved. CDR1 is SNHLY and CDR2 is FYNNEI in the germline V gene. Trimming left V 6 bases short and J 6 bases short, with 9 bases between. The CDR3 length is 11 residues.

The CDR3 DNA sequence: TGTGCCATCAGTGGGGGCAGGGTGGAGCCGGCTAACTATGGCTACACCTTC. It codes for CAISGGRVEPANYGYTF. This chain uses TRBV10-3 with TRBJ1-2; tentatively, D is TRBD1 (5 bases). The CDR3 length is 17 residues. Germline CDR1 ENHRY, CDR2 SYGVKD. V was clipped by 4 bases and J by 0 bases, with 18 bases between them.

The gene calls are TRBV7-9 and TRBJ2-7; 9 bases are shared with TRBD1. CDR1 and CDR2 (germline): SEHNR, FQNEAQ (reference sequence). The V gene end was trimmed by 8 bases and the J gene end by 3 bases; junction bases not matched to a gene: 8. This CDR3 has 14 amino acids. In DNA form, the CDR3 reads TGTGCCAGCGGGGGGGACAGGGACCTCTACGAGCAGTACTTC. Amino acids: CASGGDRDLYEQYF. Supplemented by reference TRBV7-9 and TRBJ2-7, the full variable domain reads DTGVSQNPRHKITKRGQNVTFRCDPISEHNRLYWYRQTLGQGPEFLTYFQNEAQLEKSRLLSDRFSAERPKGSFSTLEIQRTEQGDSAMYLCASGGDRDLYEQYFGPGTRLTVT.

This sequence joins TRBV2 and TRBJ1-6; TRBD1 is a possible D gene (5 bases). CDR3 size: 12 residues. From germline, CDR1 is SNHLY and CDR2 FYNNEI. The ends were cut back, 4 bases at V and 11 bases at J, with 9 bases in the middle. As DNA, the CDR3 is TGTGCCAGCAGTGGGACATCGACACCCCTCCACTTT. It translates to CASSGTSTPLHF.